These 30 T cell receptor beta chains originate from one sample sequenced in a study of beta chain features in type 1 diabetes. Study outcomes and limitations: Shortening of TCRB CDR3s, moderate but significant, appeared in all four CD4+ subsets of Type 1 diabetes patients.

Their antigen targets remain unknown. The sequenced template was cDNA made from the entire isolated RNA. The protocol was immunoSEQ multiplex PCR, while the TCRdb copy is restricted to in-frame clones and leaves out a portion. The table lists hundreds of thousands of clones, 10% to 15% of them singletons, with less than 0.025% in the top ten. The sequencing sample was made of naive CD4+ T cells from blood. The receptors shown here come from a man aged 18 to 30 with type 1 diabetes.

This clone was observed a few times. The chain employs TRBV7-9 and TRBJ2-3; 7 positions match TRBD1. Germline V gene data show CDR1 as SEHNR and CDR2 as FQNEAQ (reference sequence). V shed 11 bases, J shed 6 bases, and the junction held 8 bases outside the gene matches. The CDR3 consists of 12 residues. Here the CDR3 reads CALQGLEDTQYF. CDR3 sequence (DNA): TGTGCCCTACAGGGGTTGGAGGATACGCAGTATTTT.

This clone turned up a few times. This chain joins TRBV6-5 and TRBJ2-7, with TRBD1 matching over 8 bases. This CDR3 is built from 13 residues. Trimming at V came to 6 bases and at J to 6 bases, leaving 7 bases not matched to a gene. In germline, CDR1 is MNHEY, CDR2 SVGAGI. The CDR3 sequence: CASSRQGTPEQYF. The CDR3 nucleotides read TGTGCCAGCAGCCGACAGGGGACGCCCGAGCAGTACTTC.

This chain uses TRBV29-1 with TRBJ2-7, with D hard to call. Trimming pared 6 bases from V and 2 bases from J, leaving 14 bases between. Germline lookup yields CDR1 SQVTM and CDR2 ANQGSEA. The CDR3 runs 13 residues. The CDR3 spells CSVAGRLTYEQYF. CDR3 bases: TGCAGCGTCGCCGGACGGCTTACCTACGAGCAGTACTTC.

V and J are TRBV11-2 and TRBJ2-7; 11 nucleotides match TRBD1. Germline loops: CDR1 SGHAT, CDR2 FQNNGV. The CDR3 runs to 16 residues. Unmatched junction bases numbered 6, after V lost 1 base and J lost 4 bases. CDR3 residues: CASSLVGQGAAYEQYF. CDR3 DNA sequence: TGTGCCAGCAGCTTAGTAGGACAGGGGGCGGCTTACGAGCAGTACTTC.

This clone has a handful of counts. The identical CDR3 is also encoded by other nucleotide sequences in the sample. The V gene is TRBV28, the J gene TRBJ2-7; 7 bases are shared with TRBD1. Germline CDR1 and CDR2: MDHEN and SYDVKM. V was pared by 4 bases and J by 1 base, with 1 base of the junction left unmatched. The CDR3 is 13 amino acids. CDR3 DNA sequence: TGTGCCAGCAGTTGGGACAGTTCCTACGAGCAGTACTTC. Translating gives CASSWDSSYEQYF.

This clone was seen a handful of times. The chain uses TRBV4-1 and TRBJ1-5; TRBD1 matches 7 bases. Germline CDR1 MGHRA, CDR2 YSYEKL. The CDR3 consists of 18 residues. The ends lost 0 bases at V and 2 bases at J; junction bases unmatched: 10. For the CDR3, the DNA is TGCGCCAGCAGCCAAGATCGCCCCAGGGGGGGAGGCAATCAGCCCCAGCATTTT. Translation: CASSQDRPRGGGNQPQHF.

This clone was seen a few times. The rearrangement links TRBV27 to TRBJ1-1; no firm D call. The germline V and J ends were trimmed by 2 bases and 4 bases, with 11 bases remaining between them. The CDR3 has 14 amino acids. The germline V gene encodes CDR1 MNHEY and CDR2 SMNVEV (reference sequence). CDR3 loop: CASSLRAAGTEAFF. The CDR3 DNA follows: TGTGCCAGCAGTTTAAGGGCGGCGGGCACTGAAGCTTTCTTT.

Only a few counts were recorded for this clone. The chain couples TRBV30 to TRBJ2-5, with D possibly being TRBD2 (6 bases). Germline V gene data show CDR1 as GTSNPN and CDR2 as SVGIG (reference sequence). The CDR3 contains 11 residues. V was pared by 3 bases and J by 4 bases, with 6 bases between. The chain's CDR3 is CAWRGGETQYF. CDR3 DNA sequence: TGTGCCTGGAGGGGGGGAGAGACCCAGTACTTC.

The chain employs TRBV10-3 and TRBJ2-6; 8 bases line up with TRBD1. The V gene end was trimmed by 6 bases and the J gene end by 0 bases; junction bases not matched to a gene: 13. Germline assignment: CDR1 ENHRY and CDR2 SYGVKD. CDR3 size: 19 residues. The CDR3 protein is CAIRPGWAGGPSGANVLTF. The CDR3 DNA sequence: TGTGCCATCAGACCCGGTTGGGCAGGGGGCCCCTCTGGGGCCAACGTCCTGACTTTC.

The count of this clone is one. This sequence joins TRBV2 and TRBJ2-1; perhaps D is TRBD1 or TRBD2 (7 bases each). Germline loops: CDR1 SNHLY, CDR2 FYNNEI. The CDR3 extends over 14 amino acids. V lost 3 bases and J 12 bases, leaving 18 bases between the germline ends. CDR3 DNA sequence: TGTGCCAGCAGTGAGGCCAGGGGGGGGTTTGGGCAGTTCTTC. Protein sequence: CASSEARGGFGQFF.

Concerning this clone itself: In the same sample, other DNA sequences code for this CDR3. The chain carries TRBV10-3 and TRBJ1-1; no clear D. The ends were cut back, 3 bases at V and 0 bases at J, with 2 bases in the middle. The CDR3 has 12 amino acids. Looked up from germline, CDR1 is ENHRY and CDR2 is SYGVKD. CDR3 nucleotides: TGTGCCATCAGTGAACTGAACACTGAAGCTTTCTTT. This sequence encodes CAISELNTEAFF.

The J gene is TRBJ1-2, the V gene TRBV18; TRBD1 matches 7 bases. J lost 9 bases, V lost 3 bases, and 4 bases had no gene match. Germline V CDR1 and CDR2: KGHSH, LQKENI. CDR3 length equals 12 residues. The CDR3 nucleotides read TGTGCCAGCTCACCGGGGACAGTAAGCTACACCTTC. This encodes CASSPGTVSYTF. The full variable domain, with the rest looked up from reference TRBV18 and TRBJ1-2, is NAGVMQNPRHLVRRRGQEARLRCSPMKGHSHVYWYRQLPEEGLKFMVYLQKENIIDESGMPKERFSAEFPKEGPSILRIQQVVRGDSAAYFCASSPGTVSYTFGSGTRLTVV.

V gene TRBV30 combines with J gene TRBJ2-6, with TRBD1 identical over 12 bases. The CDR3 is made up of 19 amino acids. The J segment lost 0 bases and the V segment lost 1 base, leaving 7 bases of the junction unmatched. Germline V CDR1 and CDR2: GTSNPN, SVGIG (reference sequence). Here the CDR3 reads CAWSAEGDRGHSGANVLTF. CDR3 sequence (DNA): TGTGCCTGGAGTGCCGAGGGGGACAGGGGGCACTCTGGGGCCAACGTCCTGACTTTC.

The V call is TRBV7-8, the J call TRBJ2-3; D is possibly TRBD1 or TRBD2 (5 bases each). This CDR3 is built from 14 residues. Trimming took 6 bases from V and 0 from J, leaving 10 bases between them. Germline assignment: CDR1 SGHVS and CDR2 FQNEAQ. The chain's CDR3 is CASRGPTSTDTQYF. The CDR3 DNA reads TGTGCCAGCAGGGGACCAACTAGCACAGATACGCAGTATTTT.

This clone was picked up a small number of times. The chain couples TRBV18 to TRBJ1-4; 7 bases align to TRBD1. Germline V CDR1 and CDR2: KGHSH, LQKENI. The CDR3 consists of 13 residues. Losses at the gene ends were 3 bases for V and 13 bases for J; bases not matched to a gene: 8. The DNA of the CDR3 is TGTGCCAGCTCACCCGTCGGGACAGAGCGACTGTTTTTT. Translation gives CASSPVGTERLFF.

Only a few counts were recorded for this clone. The V call is TRBV13, the J call TRBJ1-3; D not resolved. This CDR3 spans 14 amino acids. Trimming stripped 1 base from V and 2 bases from J, with 6 bases between. CDR1 and CDR2 (germline): PRHDT, FYEKMQ (reference sequence). CDR3 sequence reads: CASSLDWAGNTIYF. Written as DNA, the CDR3 is TGTGCCAGCAGCTTAGATTGGGCTGGAAACACCATATATTTT.

There are a few counts of this clone. The chain is built from TRBV15 and TRBJ2-2; D could derive from TRBD1 or TRBD2 (5 bases each). The germline CDR1 and CDR2 sequences are LNHNV and YYDKDF (reference sequence). Trimming left V 5 bases short and J 8 bases short, with 12 bases between. The CDR3 has 13 amino acids. In DNA form, the CDR3 reads TGTGCCACCAGCCTAACCGGGACGGGGGAGCTGTTTTTT. This encodes CATSLTGTGELFF.

This clone was observed a handful of times. The J gene is TRBJ1-5, the V gene TRBV4-2; D gene unclear. Trimming cost V 0 bases and J 2 bases, with 11 bases left between them. Per the germline V gene, CDR1 is LGHNA and CDR2 is YNFKEQ. This CDR3 has 16 amino acids. The CDR3 nucleotides are TGTGCCAGCAGCCAAGAATCCGGGGTCGGCAATCAGCCCCAGCATTTT. Protein: CASSQESGVGNQPQHF.

The gene calls are TRBV29-1 and TRBJ1-2; tentatively, D is TRBD1 (5 bases). Germline CDR1 is SQVTM and CDR2 is ANQGSEA. Trimming removed 7 bases at V and 8 bases at J, with 26 bases between. The CDR3 totals 15 residues. This chain's CDR3 is CSAVGVAGPSVGYTF. The CDR3 DNA reads TGCAGCGCTGTGGGGGTTGCAGGGCCTTCGGTGGGCTACACCTTC.

This clone was observed once. Other DNA sequences within the sample encode an identical CDR3. This chain connects TRBV5-1 to TRBJ2-3; 7 nucleotides agree with TRBD2. The trim removed 0 bases at V and 3 bases at J, leaving 1 base unmatched. The CDR3 extends over 14 amino acids. The germline V gene encodes CDR1 SGHRS and CDR2 YFSETQ. The CDR3 spells CASSLAGGTDTQYF. The CDR3 nucleotides read TGCGCCAGCAGCTTGGCGGGGGGAACAGATACGCAGTATTTT.

The rearrangement links TRBV7-7 to TRBJ2-3; D gene ambiguous. V lost 0 bases to trimming and J lost 1 base, with 8 bases between them. Germline CDR1 and CDR2: SSHAT and FNYEAQ (reference sequence). This CDR3 region has 15 residues. The CDR3 DNA sequence: TGTGCCAGCAGCTTAGCGATTGGGGGCACAGATACGCAGTATTTT. Its protein is CASSLAIGGTDTQYF.

The genes are TRBV27 and TRBJ2-5; D is possibly TRBD2 (6 bases). With 4 bases removed from V and 5 bases from J, the gap between germline ends came to 17 bases. There are 15 residues in the CDR3. CDR1 is MNHEY, CDR2 SMNVEV, per germline (reference sequence). The DNA of the CDR3 is TGTGCCAGCAGTTGGCGTTTCGGGGGACCGGAGACCCAGTACTTC. Translation gives CASSWRFGGPETQYF.

This clone was picked up a small number of times. The chain employs TRBV23-1 and TRBJ1-5; perhaps TRBD1 as D (5 bases). TRBV23-1 is given ORF status, its function remaining uncertain. V gave up 0 bases and J gave up 3 bases, with 9 bases separating them. CDR3 size: 15 residues. The CDR3, as DNA: TGCGCCAGCAGTCAATCAGGGGAGTACAATCAGCCCCAGCATTTT. Translating it yields CASSQSGEYNQPQHF.

The chain joins TRBV14 to TRBJ1-1, with 7 positions matching TRBD1. The J segment lost 3 bases and the V segment lost 4 bases, leaving 2 bases of the junction unmatched. The CDR3 consists of 13 residues. CDR1 and CDR2 from the germline V gene are SGHDN and FVKESK. In nucleotides, the CDR3 is TGTGCCAGCAGCCGCGGGACAGACACTGAAGCTTTCTTT. Translated, it gives CASSRGTDTEAFF.

This rearrangement joins TRBV30 to TRBJ2-5, with D perhaps TRBD1 (6 bases). V lost 2 bases, J lost 2 bases, and 18 bases lay in between. Per the germline V gene, CDR1 is GTSNPN and CDR2 is SVGIG (reference sequence). The CDR3 runs 16 residues. The CDR3: CAWSIQGAYGQETQYF. Here the CDR3 DNA reads TGTGCCTGGAGTATACAGGGAGCGTACGGACAAGAGACCCAGTACTTC.

The chain has TRBV7-2 and TRBJ2-1, with D tentatively TRBD1 or TRBD2 (5 bases each). The CDR3 is made up of 17 amino acids. Deletions cut 3 bases from V and 7 bases from J, with 22 bases between. CDR1 is SGHTA and CDR2 is FQGNSA in the germline V gene. The CDR3 spells CASSLGPGPIRTNEQFF. CDR3 DNA: TGTGCCAGCAGCTTGGGCCCGGGGCCGATCCGGACAAATGAGCAGTTCTTC.

This clone was seen a few times. The rearrangement joins TRBV4-1 to TRBJ1-4; TRBD1 matches 8 bases. In germline, CDR1 is MGHRA, CDR2 YSYEKL. The junction had 9 bases not matched to a gene; V was cut back by 1 base and J by 8 bases. The CDR3 has 16 residues. CDR3: CASSQAGGRGLEKLFF. The CDR3 nucleotides are TGCGCCAGCAGCCAAGCTGGCGGCAGGGGGCTCGAAAAACTGTTTTTT.

This chain connects TRBV28 to TRBJ1-5; a weak D match, TRBD1 (5 bases). The CDR3 has 15 residues. Germline CDR1 and CDR2: MDHEN and SYDVKM. V was shortened by 2 bases and J by 4 bases, with 12 bases between the two germline ends. CDR3 nucleotides: TGTGCCAGCAGTTTAGGGGCAGGCTTAAATCAGCCCCAGCATTTT. Its translation: CASSLGAGLNQPQHF.

There are a few counts of this clone. The chain employs TRBV5-4 and TRBJ2-3, with 9 bases fitting TRBD2. CDR1 SGHNT and CDR2 YYREEE come from the germline V gene (reference sequence). Trimming removed 0 bases from V and 4 bases from J; junction bases left unmatched: 9. The CDR3 covers 17 residues. The CDR3 protein is CASSLAGASGIADTQYF. The CDR3 DNA reads TGTGCCAGCAGCTTGGCCGGCGCTAGCGGGATCGCAGATACGCAGTATTTT.

The chain uses TRBV6-5 and TRBJ1-4; D call uncertain. From germline, CDR1 is MNHEY and CDR2 SVGAGI. The V and J ends lost 8 bases and 0 bases respectively, with 7 bases between them. The CDR3 length is 13 residues. The CDR3 sequence: CASGPTTNEKLFF. The CDR3 coding sequence is TGTGCCAGCGGACCCACAACTAATGAAAAACTGTTTTTT.